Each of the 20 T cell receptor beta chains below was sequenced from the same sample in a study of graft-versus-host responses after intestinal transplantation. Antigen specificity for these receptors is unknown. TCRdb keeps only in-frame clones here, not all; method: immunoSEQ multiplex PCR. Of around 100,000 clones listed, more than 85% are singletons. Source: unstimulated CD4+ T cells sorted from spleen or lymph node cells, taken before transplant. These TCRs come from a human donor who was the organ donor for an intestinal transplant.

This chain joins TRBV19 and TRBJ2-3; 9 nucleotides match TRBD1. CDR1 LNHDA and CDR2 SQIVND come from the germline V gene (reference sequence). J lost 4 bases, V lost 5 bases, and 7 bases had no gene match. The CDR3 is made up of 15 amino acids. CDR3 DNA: TGTGCCAGTAGTGCTCGGGACAGGGCCGCAGATACGCAGTATTTT. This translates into CASSARDRAADTQYF.

Here the CDR3 DNA reads TGTGCCATCAGTGAGTCCGCTAGCGGGGGATACAATGAGCAGTTCTTC. Protein product: CAISESASGGYNEQFF. V usage is TRBV10-3 and J usage is TRBJ2-1; 10 nucleotides agree with TRBD2. The CDR3 covers 16 residues. CDR1 and CDR2 from the germline V gene are ENHRY and SYGVKD. V dropped 0 bases and J dropped 4; count of bases not matched to a gene: 3.

Written as DNA, the CDR3 is TGTGCCAGCAGGACGGGTTATAATTCACCCCTCCACTTT. Its translation: CASRTGYNSPLHF. The J gene is TRBJ1-6, the V gene TRBV7-2; D ambiguous. V shed 6 bases and J shed 4 bases, with 7 bases lying between them. Looked up from germline, CDR1 is SGHTA and CDR2 is FQGNSA. The CDR3 is 13 amino acids.

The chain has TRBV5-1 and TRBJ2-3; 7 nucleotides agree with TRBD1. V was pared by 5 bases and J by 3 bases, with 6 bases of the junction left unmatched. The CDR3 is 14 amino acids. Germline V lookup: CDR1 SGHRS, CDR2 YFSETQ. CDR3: CASRGGTYTDTQYF. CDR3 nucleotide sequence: TGCGCCAGCAGAGGGGGCACGTATACAGATACGCAGTATTTT.

In DNA, the CDR3 is TGTGCCAGCAGCCAAATGACCCCGGGACAGGAAGCTTTCTTT. Its protein product is CASSQMTPGQEAFF. The rearrangement uses TRBV14 and TRBJ1-1; 7 bases are shared with TRBD1. CDR3 length equals 14 residues. CDR1 is SGHDN, CDR2 FVKESK, per germline. The trim removed 2 bases at V and 8 bases at J, leaving 8 bases unmatched.

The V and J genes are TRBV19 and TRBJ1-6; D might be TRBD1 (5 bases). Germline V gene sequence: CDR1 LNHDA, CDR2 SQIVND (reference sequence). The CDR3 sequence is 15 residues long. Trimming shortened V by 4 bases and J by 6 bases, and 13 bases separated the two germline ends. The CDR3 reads CASSRDGALNSPLHF. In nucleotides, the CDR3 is TGTGCCAGTAGTAGAGATGGGGCACTTAATTCACCCCTCCACTTT. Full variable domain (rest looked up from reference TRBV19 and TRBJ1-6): DGGITQSPKYLFRKEGQNVTLSCEQNLNHDAMYWYRQDPGQGLRLIYYSQIVNDFQKGDIAEGYSVSREKKESFPLTVTSAQKNPTAFYLCASSRDGALNSPLHFGNGTRLTVT.

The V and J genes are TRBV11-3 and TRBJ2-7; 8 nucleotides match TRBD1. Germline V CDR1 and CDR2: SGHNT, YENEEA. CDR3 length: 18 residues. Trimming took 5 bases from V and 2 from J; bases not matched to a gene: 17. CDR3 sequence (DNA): TGTGCCAGCAGCCTCGGGACAGGTCCTTCCCTCGTCGCCTACGAGCAGTACTTC. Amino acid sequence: CASSLGTGPSLVAYEQYF.

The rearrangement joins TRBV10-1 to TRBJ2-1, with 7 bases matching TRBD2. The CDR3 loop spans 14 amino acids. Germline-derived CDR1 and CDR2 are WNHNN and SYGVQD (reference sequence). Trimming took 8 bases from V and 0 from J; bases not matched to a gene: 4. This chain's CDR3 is CASGIAGSYNEQFF. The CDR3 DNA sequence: TGCGCCAGCGGAATAGCGGGCTCCTACAATGAGCAGTTCTTC.

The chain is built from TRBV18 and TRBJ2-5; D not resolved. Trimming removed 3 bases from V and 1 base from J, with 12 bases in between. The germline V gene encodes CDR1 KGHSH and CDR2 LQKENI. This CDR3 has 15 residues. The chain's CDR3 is CASSPRPQVQETQYF. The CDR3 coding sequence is TGTGCCAGCTCACCCCGCCCACAAGTCCAAGAGACCCAGTACTTC.

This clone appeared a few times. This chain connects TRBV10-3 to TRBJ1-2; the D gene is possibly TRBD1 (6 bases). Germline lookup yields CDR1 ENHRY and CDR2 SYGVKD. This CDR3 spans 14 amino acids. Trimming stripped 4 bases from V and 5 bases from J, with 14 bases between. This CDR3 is CAISGTAELYGYTF. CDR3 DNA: TGTGCCATCAGTGGGACAGCCGAACTATATGGCTACACCTTC.

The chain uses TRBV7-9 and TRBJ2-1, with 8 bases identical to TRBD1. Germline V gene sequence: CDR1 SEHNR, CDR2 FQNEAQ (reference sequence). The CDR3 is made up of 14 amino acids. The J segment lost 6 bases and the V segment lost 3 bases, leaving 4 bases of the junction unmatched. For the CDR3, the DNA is TGTGCCAGCAGCTTTCTAGGGACAGGCAATGAGCAGTTCTTC. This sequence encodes CASSFLGTGNEQFF.

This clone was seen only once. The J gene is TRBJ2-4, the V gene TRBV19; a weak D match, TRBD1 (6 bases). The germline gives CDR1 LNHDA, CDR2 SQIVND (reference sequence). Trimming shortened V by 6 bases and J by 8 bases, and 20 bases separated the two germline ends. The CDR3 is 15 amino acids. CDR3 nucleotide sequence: TGTGCCAGTAGGATCAAACAGGGTTTTAAAGACATTCAGTACTTC. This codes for CASRIKQGFKDIQYF.

DNA for the CDR3: TGCGCCAGCAGCCAATTTTCTTCCGGCAATCAGCCCCAGCATTTT. As protein: CASSQFSSGNQPQHF. The V call is TRBV4-1, the J call TRBJ1-5, with D uncertain. The CDR3 extends over 15 amino acids. From germline, CDR1 is MGHRA and CDR2 YSYEKL. V was pared by 2 bases and J by 2 bases, with 10 bases between.

The CDR3 region is CASSPSGQIHSPLHF. CDR3 sequence (DNA): TGTGCCAGCAGCCCCTCGGGACAGATCCATTCACCCCTCCACTTT. This chain connects TRBV9 to TRBJ1-6; 7 bases agree with TRBD1. This CDR3 has 15 residues. V shed 4 bases and J 8 bases; nucleotides not matched to a gene: 9. Looked up from germline, CDR1 is SGDLS and CDR2 is YYNGEE.

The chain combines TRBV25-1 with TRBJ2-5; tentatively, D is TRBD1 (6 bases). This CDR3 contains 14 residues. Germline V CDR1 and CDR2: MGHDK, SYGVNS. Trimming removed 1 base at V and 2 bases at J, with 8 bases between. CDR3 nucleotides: TGTGCCAGCAGTGAATGGGGGCAGCAAGAGACCCAGTACTTC. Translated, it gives CASSEWGQQETQYF.

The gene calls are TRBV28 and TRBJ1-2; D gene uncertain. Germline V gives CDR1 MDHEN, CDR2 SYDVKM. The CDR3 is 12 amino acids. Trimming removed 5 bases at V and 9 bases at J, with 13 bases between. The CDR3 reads CASSIQDGRYTF. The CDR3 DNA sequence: TGTGCCAGCAGTATCCAGGACGGACGCTACACCTTC.

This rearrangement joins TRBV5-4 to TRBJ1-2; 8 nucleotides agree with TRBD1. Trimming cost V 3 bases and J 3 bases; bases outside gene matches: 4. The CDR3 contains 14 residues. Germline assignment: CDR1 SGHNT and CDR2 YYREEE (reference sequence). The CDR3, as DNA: TGTGCCAGCAGCTGGGCGGGACAGGACTATGGCTACACCTTC. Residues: CASSWAGQDYGYTF.

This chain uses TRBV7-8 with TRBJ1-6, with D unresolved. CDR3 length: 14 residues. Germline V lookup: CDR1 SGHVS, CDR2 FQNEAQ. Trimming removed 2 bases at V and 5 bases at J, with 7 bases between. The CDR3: CASSLMGNNSPLHF. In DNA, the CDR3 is TGTGCCAGCAGCTTAATGGGAAATAATTCACCCCTCCACTTT.

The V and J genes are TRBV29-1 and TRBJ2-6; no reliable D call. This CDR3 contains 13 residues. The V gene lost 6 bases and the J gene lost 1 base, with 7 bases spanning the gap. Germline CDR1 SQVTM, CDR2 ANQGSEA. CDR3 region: CSVSGSGANVLTF. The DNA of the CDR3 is TGCAGCGTCTCGGGTTCTGGGGCCAACGTCCTGACTTTC.

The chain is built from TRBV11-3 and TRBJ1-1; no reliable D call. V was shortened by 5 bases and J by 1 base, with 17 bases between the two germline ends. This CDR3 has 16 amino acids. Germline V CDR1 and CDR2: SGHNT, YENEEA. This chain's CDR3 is CASSTSKGPSNTEAFF. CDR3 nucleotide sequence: TGTGCCAGCAGCACAAGTAAGGGCCCCTCGAACACTGAAGCTTTCTTT. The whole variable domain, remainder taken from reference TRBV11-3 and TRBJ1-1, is EAGVVQSPRYKIIEKKQPVAFWCNPISGHNTLYWYLQNLGQGPELLIRYENEEAVDDSQLPKDRFSAERLKGVDSTLKIQPAELGDSAVYLCASSTSKGPSNTEAFFGQGTRLTVV.